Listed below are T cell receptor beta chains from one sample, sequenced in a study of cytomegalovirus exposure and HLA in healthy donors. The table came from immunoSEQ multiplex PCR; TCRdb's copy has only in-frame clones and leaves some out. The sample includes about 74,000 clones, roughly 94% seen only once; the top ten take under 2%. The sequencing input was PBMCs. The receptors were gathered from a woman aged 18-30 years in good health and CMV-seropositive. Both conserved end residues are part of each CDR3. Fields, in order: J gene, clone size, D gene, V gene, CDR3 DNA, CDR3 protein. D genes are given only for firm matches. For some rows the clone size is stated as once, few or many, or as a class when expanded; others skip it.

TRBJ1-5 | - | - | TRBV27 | TGTGCCAGCGGTCAGGACTATAGCAATCAGCCCCAGCATTTT | CASGQDYSNQPQHF
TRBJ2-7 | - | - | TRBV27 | TGTGCCAGCAGTTTAAGGGGGGGATCAATCCTCTACGAGCAGTACTTC | CASSLRGGSILYEQYF
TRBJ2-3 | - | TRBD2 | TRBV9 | TGTGCCAGCAGCCCAAACTCGGGAGGCCGAGCGCAGTATTTT | CASSPNSGGRAQYF
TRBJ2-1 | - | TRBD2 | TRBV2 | TGTGCCAGCAGTGAAGGGACTAGTGACTTCGATGAGCAGTTCTTC | CASSEGTSDFDEQFF
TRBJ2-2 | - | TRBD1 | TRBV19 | TGTGCCAGTAGTACCGGGACAGGGGTCACCGGGGAGCTGTTTTTT | CASSTGTGVTGELFF
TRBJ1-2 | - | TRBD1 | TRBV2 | TGTGCCAGCAGTCCGACAGGGTCTTCGGGCTACACCTTC | CASSPTGSSGYTF
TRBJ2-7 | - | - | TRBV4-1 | TGCGCCAGCAGCCAGCTGGGACTGACGAAGTTCTACGAGCAGTACTTC | CASSQLGLTKFYEQYF
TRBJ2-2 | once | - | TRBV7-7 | TGTGCCAGCAGCTTAATTCGCACCGGGGAGCTGTTTTTT | CASSLIRTGELFF
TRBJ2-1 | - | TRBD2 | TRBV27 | TGTGCCAGCACCCCGCTAGCGGGAGAAAATGAGCAGTTCTTC | CASTPLAGENEQFF
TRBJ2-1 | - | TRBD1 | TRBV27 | TGTGCCAGCAGTTTATTTGAGGGGGCCGATGAGCAGTTCTTC | CASSLFEGADEQFF
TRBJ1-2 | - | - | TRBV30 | TGTGCCTGGAGTGTGGGACTTTATGGCTACACCTTC | CAWSVGLYGYTF
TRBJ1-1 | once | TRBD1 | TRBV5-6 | TGTGCCAGCAGCACCGGGACAGGGTCAGCTTTCTTT | CASSTGTGSAFF
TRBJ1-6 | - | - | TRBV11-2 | TGTGCCAGCAGTCGCGAGCTTACGCGTAATTCACCCCTCCACTTT | CASSRELTRNSPLHF
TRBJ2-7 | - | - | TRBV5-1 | TGCGCCAGCAGCAATGACAACACCTACGAGCAGTACTTC | CASSNDNTYEQYF
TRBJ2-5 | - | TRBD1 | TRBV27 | TGTGCCAGCAGTAGGGGGCCCCGCGAGACCCAGTACTTC | CASSRGPRETQYF
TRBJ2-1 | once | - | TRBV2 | TGTGCCAGCTCCCGGGGTTTGCACAATGAGCAGTTCTTC | CASSRGLHNEQFF